Presented here are 13 T cell receptor beta chains from one specimen sequenced in a study of T cell clones after liver transplantation. Repertoires were generated with immunoSEQ multiplex PCR, while TCRdb's copy carries only in-frame clones and drops some. The data contain fewer than 70,000 clones, around 75% of them singletons. This material consisted of CD4+ T cells from blood, taken before liver transplant. Source of these receptors: a human donor who received a liver transplant.

In its sample, this clone was seen once. The chain combines TRBV10-1 with TRBJ1-3, with unresolved D. The CDR3 loop spans 14 amino acids. Germline CDR1 reads WNHNN; CDR2 reads SYGVQD (reference sequence). V lost 7 bases, J lost 0 bases, and 10 bases lay in between. CDR3 sequence reads: CASMDSGSGNTIYF. The DNA for the CDR3 is TGCGCCAGCATGGATAGCGGCTCTGGAAACACCATATATTTT.

The chain is built from TRBV6-1 and TRBJ2-2; 11 nucleotides line up with TRBD2. Per germline, CDR1 MNHNS and CDR2 SASEGT. V lost 4 bases to trimming and J lost 5 bases; unmatched junction nucleotides: 3. The CDR3 totals 15 residues. CDR3 protein: CASSVSGGDTGELFF. As DNA, the CDR3 is TGTGCCAGCAGTGTTAGCGGGGGGGATACCGGGGAGCTGTTTTTT.

This chain connects TRBV11-2 to TRBJ1-4; 9 nucleotides align to TRBD1. V dropped 1 base and J dropped 8; count of bases not matched to a gene: 8. CDR3 length: 16 amino acids. Germline CDR1 and CDR2: SGHAT and FQNNGV. The CDR3 region is CASSLARDRVLEKLFF. As DNA, the CDR3 is TGTGCCAGCAGCTTAGCCCGGGACAGGGTTTTGGAAAAACTGTTTTTT.

V and J are TRBV18 and TRBJ1-6; D perhaps matches TRBD1 (5 bases). Germline lookup yields CDR1 KGHSH and CDR2 LQKENI. V shed 2 bases and J shed 8 bases, with 16 bases lying between them. The CDR3 is 16 residues long. As DNA, the CDR3 is TGTGCCAGCTCACCATTAGGTGCGGCGGGGGATTCACCCCTCCACTTT. It codes for CASSPLGAAGDSPLHF.

The rearrangement joins TRBV29-1 to TRBJ2-5, with D possibly TRBD1 on 6 matching bases. The V end lost 5 bases, the J end lost 5 bases, and 18 bases lay between the germline ends. The CDR3 sequence is 14 residues long. The germline V gene has CDR1 SQVTM and CDR2 ANQGSEA. The CDR3 protein is CSVTPVPQGETQYF. In DNA, the CDR3 is TGCAGCGTTACCCCAGTACCCCAGGGGGAGACCCAGTACTTC.

This chain joins TRBV19 and TRBJ1-5, with 9 bases identical to TRBD1. With V trimmed by 2 bases and J by 6 bases, 2 bases remained unmatched. The germline V gene encodes CDR1 LNHDA and CDR2 SQIVND (reference sequence). This CDR3 contains 14 residues. As DNA, the CDR3 is TGTGCCAGTAGTATAACAGGGGGCGGTCAGCCCCAGCATTTT. Translating it yields CASSITGGGQPQHF.

The chain carries TRBV4-1 and TRBJ2-7; D is possibly TRBD1 (6 bases). Germline V gene lookup returns CDR1 MGHRA and CDR2 YSYEKL. CDR3 size: 16 residues. Trimming left V 0 bases short and J 7 bases short, with 19 bases between. The CDR3 protein is CASSQDSGVQGKEQYF. DNA of the CDR3: TGCGCCAGCAGCCAAGATTCTGGCGTACAGGGAAAAGAGCAGTACTTC.

This chain's CDR3 is CASSFGHRSGNTIYF. DNA for the CDR3: TGCGCCAGCAGCTTCGGACACCGCTCTGGAAACACCATATATTTT. The gene calls are TRBV5-1 and TRBJ1-3; TRBD1 might be the D (5 bases). The CDR3 is 15 residues long. Germline-derived CDR1 and CDR2 are SGHRS and YFSETQ. V was cut by 2 bases and J by 0 bases, with 9 bases left in between.

The rearrangement uses TRBV28 and TRBJ2-7; 8 positions match TRBD2. The CDR3 length is 14 residues. The germline V gene encodes CDR1 MDHEN and CDR2 SYDVKM. V was clipped by 7 bases and J by 4 bases; unmatched bases: 9. CDR3 sequence (DNA): TGTGCCAGCACTAAACCGGGGGGGCGTTACGAGCAGTACTTC. This encodes CASTKPGGRYEQYF.

This clone was detected a few times. The chain carries TRBV5-6 and TRBJ1-6; 9 bases are a match to TRBD1. CDR1 and CDR2 from the germline V gene are SGHDT and YYEEEE. The CDR3 length is 16 residues. With V trimmed by 0 bases and J by 9 bases, 7 bases remained unmatched. CDR3 region: CASSLGSGTGSSPLHF. In nucleotides, the CDR3 is TGTGCCAGCAGCTTGGGTTCGGGGACAGGGAGTTCACCCCTCCACTTT.

The J gene is TRBJ1-1, the V gene TRBV28, with D possibly being TRBD1 (6 bases). The CDR3 has 15 residues. Trimming took 5 bases from V and 1 from J, leaving 14 bases between them. The V gene's germline CDR1 is MDHEN and CDR2 SYDVKM. Written as DNA, the CDR3 is TGTGCCAGCAGTCCCCCTGGACAGAAGAACACTGAAGCTTTCTTT. It is translated as CASSPPGQKNTEAFF.

The J gene is TRBJ2-7, the V gene TRBV10-1; D is unresolved. This CDR3 contains 13 residues. V was shortened by 3 bases and J by 5 bases, with 11 bases between the two germline ends. Germline V CDR1 and CDR2: WNHNN, SYGVQD (reference sequence). The CDR3 protein is CASSDGTKDEQYF. The DNA for the CDR3 is TGCGCCAGCAGTGATGGCACTAAAGACGAGCAGTACTTC.

The chain couples TRBV25-1 to TRBJ2-3, with 9 bases aligning to TRBD2. Unmatched junction bases numbered 9, after V lost 6 bases and J lost 2 bases. The CDR3 totals 16 residues. Germline CDR1 and CDR2: MGHDK and SYGVNS. In DNA, the CDR3 is TGTGCCAGCAGCGAGAAAGCGGGGGGCCCCACAGATACGCAGTATTTT. The encoded protein is CASSEKAGGPTDTQYF.